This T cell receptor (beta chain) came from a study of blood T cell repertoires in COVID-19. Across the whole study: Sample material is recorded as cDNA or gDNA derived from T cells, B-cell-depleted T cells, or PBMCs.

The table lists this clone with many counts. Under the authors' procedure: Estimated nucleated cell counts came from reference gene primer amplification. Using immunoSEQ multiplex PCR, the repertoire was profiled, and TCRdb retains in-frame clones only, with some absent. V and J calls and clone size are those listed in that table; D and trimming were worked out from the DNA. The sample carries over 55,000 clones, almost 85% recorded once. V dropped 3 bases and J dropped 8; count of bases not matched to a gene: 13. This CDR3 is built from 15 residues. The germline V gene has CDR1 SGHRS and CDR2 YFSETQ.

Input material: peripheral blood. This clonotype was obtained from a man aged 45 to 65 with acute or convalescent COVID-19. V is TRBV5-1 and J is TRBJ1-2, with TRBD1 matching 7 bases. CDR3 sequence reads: CASSSEQGRSRGYTF. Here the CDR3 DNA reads TGCGCCAGCAGCTCAGAACAGGGGCGCTCTCGGGGCTACACCTTC. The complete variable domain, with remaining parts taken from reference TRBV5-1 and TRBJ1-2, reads KAGVTQTPRYLIKTRGQQVTLSCSPISGHRSVSWYQQTPGQGLQFLFEYFSETQRNKGNFPGRFSGRQFSNSRSEMNVSTLELGDSALYLCASSSEQGRSRGYTFGSGTRLTVV.